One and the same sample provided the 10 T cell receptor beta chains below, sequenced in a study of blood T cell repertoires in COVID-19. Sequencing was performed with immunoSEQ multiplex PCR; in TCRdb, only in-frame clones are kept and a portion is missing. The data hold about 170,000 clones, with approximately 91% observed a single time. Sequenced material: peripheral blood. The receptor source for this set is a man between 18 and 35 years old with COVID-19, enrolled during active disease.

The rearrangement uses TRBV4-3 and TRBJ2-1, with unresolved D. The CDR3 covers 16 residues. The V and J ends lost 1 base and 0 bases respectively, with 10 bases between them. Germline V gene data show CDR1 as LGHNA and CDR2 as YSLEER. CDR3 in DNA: TGCGCCAGCAGCCAAGCGAGCTGGAGCTCCTACAATGAGCAGTTCTTC. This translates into CASSQASWSSYNEQFF.

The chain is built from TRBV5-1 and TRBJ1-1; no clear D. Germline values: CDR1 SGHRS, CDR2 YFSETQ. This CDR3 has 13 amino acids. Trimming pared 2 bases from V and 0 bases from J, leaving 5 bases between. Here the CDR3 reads CASSLTVNTEAFF. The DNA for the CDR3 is TGCGCCAGCAGCTTAACGGTGAACACTGAAGCTTTCTTT.

The CDR3 sequence: CASSSFTRRASYEQYF. DNA of the CDR3: TGTGCCAGCAGTTCATTCACTCGGAGGGCCTCCTACGAGCAGTACTTC. The chain carries TRBV28 and TRBJ2-7; possible D gene TRBD2, 6 bases. The V gene's germline CDR1 is MDHEN and CDR2 SYDVKM. The CDR3 runs to 16 residues. Trimming took 4 bases from V and 0 from J, leaving 16 bases between them.

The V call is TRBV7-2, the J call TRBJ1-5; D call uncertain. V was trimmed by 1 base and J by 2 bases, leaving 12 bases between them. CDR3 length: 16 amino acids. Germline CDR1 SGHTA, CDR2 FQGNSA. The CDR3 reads CASSLVGGDGNQPQHF. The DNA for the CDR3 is TGTGCCAGCAGCTTAGTCGGAGGTGACGGCAATCAGCCCCAGCATTTT.

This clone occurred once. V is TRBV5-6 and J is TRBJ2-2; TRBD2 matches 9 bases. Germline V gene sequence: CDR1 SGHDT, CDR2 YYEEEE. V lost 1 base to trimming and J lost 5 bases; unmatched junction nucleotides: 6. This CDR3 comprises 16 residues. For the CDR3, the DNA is TGTGCCAGCAGCTTGTCGCGGGAGGGCCTTACCGGGGAGCTGTTTTTT. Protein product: CASSLSREGLTGELFF.

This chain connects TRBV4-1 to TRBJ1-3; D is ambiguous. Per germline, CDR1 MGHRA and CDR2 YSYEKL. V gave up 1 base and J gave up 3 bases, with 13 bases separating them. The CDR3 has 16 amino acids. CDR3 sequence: CASSQVREVIGNTIYF. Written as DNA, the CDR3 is TGCGCCAGCAGCCAAGTAAGGGAGGTCATTGGAAACACCATATATTTT.

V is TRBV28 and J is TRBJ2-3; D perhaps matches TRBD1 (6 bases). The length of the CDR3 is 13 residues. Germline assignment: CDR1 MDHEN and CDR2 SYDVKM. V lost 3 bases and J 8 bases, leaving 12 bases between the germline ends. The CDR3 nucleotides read TGTGCCAGCAGTTTCTGGGGGCAGGGTACGCAGTATTTT. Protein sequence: CASSFWGQGTQYF.

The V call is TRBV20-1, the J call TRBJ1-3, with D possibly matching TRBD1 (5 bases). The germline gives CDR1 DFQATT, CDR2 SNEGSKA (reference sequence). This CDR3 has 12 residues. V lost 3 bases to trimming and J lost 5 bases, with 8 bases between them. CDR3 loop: CSASQGRNTIYF. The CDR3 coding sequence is TGCAGTGCTAGTCAGGGCAGAAACACCATATATTTT.

This CDR3 reads CASSLGFARRGAHSPLHF. CDR3 nucleotide sequence: TGTGCCAGCAGCCTCGGGTTCGCGCGGCGGGGGGCTCATTCACCCCTCCACTTT. The chain combines TRBV27 with TRBJ1-6; maybe TRBD1 (6 bases). From germline, CDR1 is MNHEY and CDR2 SMNVEV (reference sequence). The CDR3 is 18 residues long. V lost 6 bases to trimming and J lost 8 bases, with 26 bases between them.

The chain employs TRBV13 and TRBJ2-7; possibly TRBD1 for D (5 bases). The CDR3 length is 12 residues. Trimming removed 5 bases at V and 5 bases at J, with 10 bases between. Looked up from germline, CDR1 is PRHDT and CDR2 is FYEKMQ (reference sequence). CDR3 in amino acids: CASSPQGNEQYF. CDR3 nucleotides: TGTGCCAGCAGCCCCCAGGGAAACGAGCAGTACTTC.